The clone carrying this TCR beta chain was counted a single time. The antigen is undetermined. Unsorted whole blood yielded the blood RNA, and germline DNA was also extracted. Surgery was preceded by the collection of around 3.8 milliliters of peripheral blood. The data originate from a study of tumor-infiltrating lymphocytes in primary liver carcinoma. Study-level background: The study enrolled male and female patients aged 30 to 69 years. Maximum tumor diameters ranged from about 4.2 to 11 cm, stage T1-T3 N0M0.

Synthesis of TCR beta cDNA was carried out from 450 to 650 ng total RNA with a constant-region primer. Three nested multiplex PCR rounds, a slightly modified ARM-PCR method, built the TCR beta libraries. The first two PCR rounds, roughly 10 cycles each, used TRBV1-TRBV30 forward primers and a C-beta reverse primer. TCRdb re-called the multiplex PCR reads with MiXCR, one entry per CDR3 protein. The sample carries approximately 320,000 distinct CDR3 sequences, about three fifths recorded once. V was pared by 5 bases and J by 3 bases, with 20 bases between. CDR1 is MNHNY, CDR2 SVGAGI, per germline (reference sequence). The CDR3 has 17 amino acids. Findings and caveats of the study: In tumor-adjacent and tumor-blood pairs, overlap was lower than in tumor region pairs.

Sequencing was performed on peripheral blood. This chain links TRBV6-6 with TRBJ1-5; D might be TRBD1 (5 bases). The TCR originated in a woman in her 30s with primary liver carcinoma and hepatitis B virus infection. CDR3 DNA sequence: TGTGCCAGCAGTGCCCCGACAAGGGGAGGGTCCAATCAGCCCCAGCATTTT. Amino acid sequence: CASSAPTRGGSNQPQHF.